The TCR beta chain under discussion was sequenced for a study of cytomegalovirus exposure and HLA in healthy donors. General observations from the study: The study designated over 150 TCR beta chains cytomegalovirus-associated.

V was trimmed by 4 bases and J by 6 bases, leaving 13 bases between them. CDR1 and CDR2 from the germline V gene are SGHTA and FQGTGA. The CDR3 loop spans 13 amino acids. Only in-frame clones appear in the TCRdb table, and some are missing; sequencing was by immunoSEQ multiplex PCR. Of more than 100,000 clones listed, about nine tenths were seen once; the top ten hold around 1.5%. About this clone: What it binds is not known.

This chain uses TRBV7-3 with TRBJ2-7; possible D gene TRBD1, 6 bases. Sequenced: PBMCs. The source is a man aged 25-40 years in good health and CMV-seronegative. The CDR3 DNA is TGTGCCAGCAGCTCTTCAGGGGTCGGCGAGCAGTACTTC. Residues: CASSSSGVGEQYF.